The 13 T cell receptor beta chains below all came from one sample that was sequenced in a study of CD8 T cells in ankylosing spondylitis. TCRdb redid the calling of the 5' RACE reads with MiXCR, one entry per CDR3 protein. The sample carries some 250,000 distinct CDR3 sequences, about 10% recorded once. Sequencing input: blood, either unsorted or a sorted T cell fraction (not recorded which). The receptors were gathered from a male donor with ankylosing spondylitis or in good health (not recorded which).

The chain employs TRBV2 and TRBJ2-7; TRBD1 matches 8 bases. CDR1 SNHLY and CDR2 FYNNEI come from the germline V gene. With V trimmed by 4 bases and J by 2 bases, 4 bases remained unmatched. This CDR3 contains 14 residues. DNA for the CDR3: TGTGCCAGCAGTGTGGACAGGGCCGCCTACGAGCAGTACTTC. The encoded protein is CASSVDRAAYEQYF.

This clonotype has at least ten counts. The V gene is TRBV4-1, the J gene TRBJ2-1; D ambiguous. This CDR3 region has 11 residues. Trimming cost V 11 bases and J 0 bases, with 5 bases left between them. The V gene's germline CDR1 is MGHRA and CDR2 YSYEKL. The CDR3 reads CAGGSYNEQFF. For the CDR3, the DNA is TGCGCCGGCGGCTCCTACAATGAGCAGTTCTTC.

This clonotype was counted between two and nine times. This chain connects TRBV7-2 to TRBJ2-3; 14 bases fit TRBD2. Germline V CDR1 and CDR2: SGHTA, FQGNSA. This CDR3 is 16 amino acids long. Germline trimming cut 0 bases from V and 7 bases from J; bases unmatched to any gene: 3. CDR3 bases: TGTGCCAGCAGCTTAGCGGGACTAGCGGGGGATAATACGCAGTATTTT. It yields the protein CASSLAGLAGDNTQYF.

This clonotype was found many times. This chain uses TRBV6-5 with TRBJ2-1, with a weak D call TRBD1 (6 bases). The CDR3 totals 15 residues. The germline V gene encodes CDR1 MNHEY and CDR2 SVGAGI. V lost 0 bases to trimming and J lost 8 bases, with 14 bases between them. CDR3 sequence (DNA): TGTGCCAGCAGTTACTCGTGGGCTGGGGGCTATGAGCAGTTCTTC. Amino acids: CASSYSWAGGYEQFF.

In its sample, this clonotype was seen many times. The rearrangement joins TRBV6-5 to TRBJ2-7; TRBD1 matches 8 bases. The V gene's germline CDR1 is MNHEY and CDR2 SVGAGI. The trim removed 4 bases at V and 4 bases at J, leaving 6 bases unmatched. The CDR3 is 14 residues long. The CDR3 DNA reads as TGTGCCAGCAGTTCTCGACAGGGGTATTACGAGCAGTACTTC. Translated: CASSSRQGYYEQYF.

The V and J genes are TRBV3-1 and TRBJ1-1; D is uncertain. This CDR3 spans 13 amino acids. Looked up from germline, CDR1 is LGHDT and CDR2 is YNNKEL (reference sequence). Deletions cut 1 base from V and 1 base from J, with 4 bases between. Written as DNA, the CDR3 is TGTGCCAGCAGCCAAGTTCGGAACACTGAAGCTTTCTTT. Protein product: CASSQVRNTEAFF.

This clonotype was seen ten or more times. The V call is TRBV4-2, the J call TRBJ2-3; 13 nucleotides agree with TRBD2. There are 18 residues in the CDR3. Germline CDR1 LGHNA, CDR2 YNFKEQ. Trimming removed 2 bases from V and 0 bases from J; junction bases left unmatched: 5. For the CDR3, the DNA is TGTGCCAGCAGCCAATTCACGACTAGCGGGGGGAGCACAGATACGCAGTATTTT. Translated, it gives CASSQFTTSGGSTDTQYF.

This clonotype appeared many times. The chain recombines TRBV5-1 with TRBJ1-1; D ambiguous. This CDR3 comprises 12 residues. The ends were cut back, 2 bases at V and 5 bases at J, with 7 bases in the middle. The germline gives CDR1 SGHRS, CDR2 YFSETQ. The CDR3 is CASSFSGTEAFF. The CDR3 DNA reads as TGCGCCAGCAGCTTTTCGGGTACTGAAGCTTTCTTT.

V usage is TRBV6-1 and J usage is TRBJ2-2; 10 positions agree with TRBD1. The CDR3 length is 16 residues. Germline CDR1 and CDR2: MNHNS and SASEGT. After removal of 3 bases from V and 6 bases from J, the junction contained 7 bases not matched to a gene. The CDR3: CASSETTGGGSGELFF. The DNA for the CDR3 is TGTGCCAGCAGTGAGACGACAGGGGGCGGTTCCGGGGAGCTGTTTTTT.

This clonotype was recorded many times. The chain couples TRBV7-2 to TRBJ1-3; D is unresolved. The CDR3 runs to 15 residues. Germline V gives CDR1 SGHTA, CDR2 FQGNSA. Between the trimmed V and J ends, which lost 0 bases and 0 bases, there was a span of 6 bases. CDR3 sequence (DNA): TGTGCCAGCAGCTTAGCACATCTCTCTGGAAACACCATATATTTT. It specifies CASSLAHLSGNTIYF.

Many counts were recorded for this clonotype. This rearrangement joins TRBV20-1 to TRBJ1-3; D remains ambiguous. Germline V gene sequence: CDR1 DFQATT, CDR2 SNEGSKA (reference sequence). Trimming took off 2 bases at V and 3 bases at J, with 11 bases between the two ends. The CDR3 has 14 amino acids. This CDR3 reads CSARHRGGGNTIYF. The CDR3 DNA sequence: TGCAGTGCTAGACACCGAGGAGGTGGAAACACCATATATTTT.

At least ten counts were recorded for this clonotype. The chain is built from TRBV12-3 or TRBV12-4 and TRBJ2-7, with TRBD1 matching 11 bases. The CDR3 totals 14 residues. After removal of 6 bases from V and 2 bases from J, the junction contained 3 bases not matched to a gene. The CDR3 loop reads CASRWTGGAYEQYF. As DNA, the CDR3 is TGTGCCAGCAGATGGACAGGGGGCGCCTACGAGCAGTACTTC.

This clonotype occurred many times. The chain carries TRBV9 and TRBJ2-1; D ambiguous. Germline CDR1 and CDR2: SGDLS and YYNGEE. V was cut by 1 base and J by 5 bases, with 10 bases left in between. The CDR3 length is 14 residues. The CDR3 sequence is CASSVRWENNEQFF. CDR3 bases: TGTGCCAGCAGCGTACGCTGGGAAAACAATGAGCAGTTCTTC.